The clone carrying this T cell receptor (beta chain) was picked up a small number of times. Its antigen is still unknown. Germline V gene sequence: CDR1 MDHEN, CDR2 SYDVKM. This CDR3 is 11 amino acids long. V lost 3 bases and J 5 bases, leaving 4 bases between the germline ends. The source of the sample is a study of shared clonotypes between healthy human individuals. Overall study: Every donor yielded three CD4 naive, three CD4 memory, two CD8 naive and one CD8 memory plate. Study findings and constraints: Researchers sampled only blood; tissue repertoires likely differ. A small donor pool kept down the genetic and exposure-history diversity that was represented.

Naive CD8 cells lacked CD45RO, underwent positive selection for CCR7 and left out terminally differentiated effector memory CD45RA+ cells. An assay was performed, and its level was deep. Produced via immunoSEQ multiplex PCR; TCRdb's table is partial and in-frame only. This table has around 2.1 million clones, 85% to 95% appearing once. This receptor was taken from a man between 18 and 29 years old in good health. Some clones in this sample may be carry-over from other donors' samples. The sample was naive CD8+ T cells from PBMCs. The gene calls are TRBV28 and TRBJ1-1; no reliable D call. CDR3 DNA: TGTGCCAGCAGTTTCGAGACTGAAGCTTTCTTT. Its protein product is CASSFETEAFF.